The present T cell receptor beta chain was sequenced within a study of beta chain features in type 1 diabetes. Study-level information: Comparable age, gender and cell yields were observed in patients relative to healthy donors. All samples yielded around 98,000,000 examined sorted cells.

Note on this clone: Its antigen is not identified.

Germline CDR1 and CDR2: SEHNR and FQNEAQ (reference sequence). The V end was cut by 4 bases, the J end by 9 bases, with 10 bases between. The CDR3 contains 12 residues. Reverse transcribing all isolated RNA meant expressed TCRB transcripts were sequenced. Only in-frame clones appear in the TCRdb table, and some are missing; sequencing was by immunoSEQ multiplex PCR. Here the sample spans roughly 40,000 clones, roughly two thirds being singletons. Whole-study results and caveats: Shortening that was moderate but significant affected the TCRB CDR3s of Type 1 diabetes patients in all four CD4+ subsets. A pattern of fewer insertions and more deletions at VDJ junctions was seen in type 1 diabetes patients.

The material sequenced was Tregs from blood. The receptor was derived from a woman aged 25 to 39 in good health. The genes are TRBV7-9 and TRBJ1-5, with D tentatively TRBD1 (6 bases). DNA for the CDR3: TGTGCCAGCAGCTCCGGACAGTCGCCCCAGCATTTT. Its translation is CASSSGQSPQHF.